This T cell receptor beta chain was recorded in a study of monozygotic twins with cystic fibrosis (dated by TCRdb to about 2021). A note on the overall study: About 3.1 micrograms of fragmented DNA went through 15 PCR cycles to produce barcoded libraries. The study compared TCR beta repertoires within and between 16 monozygotic twin pairs with cystic fibrosis to assess genetic influence on V and J gene usage. Twins were ranked among some 1,000 cohort participants for weight-for-height and FEVPerc (FEV1 disease centile) at the day of blood sampling. Data for three of the twin pairs had been reported earlier in a different context. The cohort comprised ten female and six male twin pairs aged roughly 2.0 to 40 years, median approximately 10 years, mostly children and adolescents. What the research found in general, with its limitations: V gene usage was most similar to the co-twin in 13 of 16 pairs, and J usage was most similar to the co-twin in 8 of 16 pairs, which suggests genetic constraints. Nucleotide-identical clonotype sharing was significantly higher within monozygotic CF twin pairs than between unrelated CF individuals (P = 0.000026, Mann-Whitney). The cohort was small, and the number of shared CDR3s showed no association with age, concordance or disease severity. Simpson clonality was generally low (median roughly 0.009), which suggests a naive-dominated repertoire, and clonality was higher in the most severely affected patients.

TCR beta CDR3 regions were amplified by multiplex PCR using the immunoSEQ immune profiling system, following the manufacturer's instructions. An Illumina NextSeq system was used to carry out the sequencing. Regarding the original processing steps: The immunoSEQ Analyzer platform handled processing of the sequence data, and clonality was calculated by taking the square root of Simpson's index of productive rearrangements. V and J usage similarity was measured by Jensen-Shannon distance, and CDR3 generation probabilities were computed with OLGA. Shared CDR3 sequences were searched against the immuneACCESS database (August 2020) and VDJdb (December 2020). TCRdb limited this immuneACCESS table to in-frame rearrangements with V and J called. A share of clones is missing; checked studies link under half to unresolved V genes, and the rest is unexplained. V and J calls and clone size are those listed in that table; D and trimming were worked out from the DNA. The sample table records tens of thousands of clones; 90% to 95% of these occur just once. Jointly, the top ten make up less than 0.2% of the sample.

The twin pairs came from the European Cystic Fibrosis Twin and Sibling Study Cohort, a cohort that recruited patients from roughly 160 CF clinics across 14 European countries. Both zygosity and CFTR genotype were checked in-house, and zygosity was tested with multiplex PCR across nine short tandem repeat loci. Peripheral blood was sampled from each twin, with clinical parameters recorded on the day of blood sampling. Genomic DNA was isolated from peripheral blood cells with phenol/chloroform and kept in TE buffer at 4 degrees C. At the junction V is shortened by 4 bases and J by 6 bases, with 16 bases in between. The germline V gene provides CDR1 SNHLY and CDR2 FYNNEI. The CDR3 holds 15 amino acids from the cysteine to the phenylalanine. Only the CDR3 region is kept as DNA, spanning 45 bases read in frame from base 1. A word on this clone: Its antigen has not been determined. Base qualities are not recorded, but no much larger clone differs from it by a single base.

The chain joins TRBV2 to TRBJ2-1, with a weak D call of TRBD2 (7 bases match). Material: blood. The source of this sequence is a boy aged 2 to 10 with cystic fibrosis. The DNA reads TGTGCCAGCAGTGGGGAGGGGGGTGGTGGCAATGAGCAGTTCTTC. Its protein product is CASSGEGGGGNEQFF.